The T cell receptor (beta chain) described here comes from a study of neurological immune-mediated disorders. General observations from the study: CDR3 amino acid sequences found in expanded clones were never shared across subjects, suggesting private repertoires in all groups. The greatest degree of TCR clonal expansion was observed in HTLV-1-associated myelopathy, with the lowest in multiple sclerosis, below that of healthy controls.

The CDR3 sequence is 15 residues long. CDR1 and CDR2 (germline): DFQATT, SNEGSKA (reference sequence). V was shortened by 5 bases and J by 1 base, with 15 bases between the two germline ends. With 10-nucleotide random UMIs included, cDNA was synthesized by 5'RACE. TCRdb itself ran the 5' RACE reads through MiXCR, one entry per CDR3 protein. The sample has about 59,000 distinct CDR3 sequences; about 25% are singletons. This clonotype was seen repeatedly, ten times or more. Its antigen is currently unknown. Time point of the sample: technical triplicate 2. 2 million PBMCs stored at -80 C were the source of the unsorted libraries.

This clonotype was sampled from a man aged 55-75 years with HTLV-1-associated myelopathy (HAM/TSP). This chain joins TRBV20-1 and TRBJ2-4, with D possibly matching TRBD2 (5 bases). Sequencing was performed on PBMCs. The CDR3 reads CSAPFRGLAKNIQYF. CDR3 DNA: TGCAGTGCTCCCTTTCGGGGTCTGGCCAAAAACATTCAGTACTTC.